The T cell receptor (beta chain) described here comes from a study of T cells after yellow fever vaccination (dated by TCRdb to about 2019). About the investigation overall: Libraries from fractions with low cell numbers were prepared with the SMART-Seq v4 Ultra Low Input RNA kit. Bulk TCR alpha and beta repertoires were sequenced longitudinally to track T-cell clones before and after primary and booster YFV17D yellow fever vaccination. Two healthy male donors made up the cohort, one aged 18 to 29 years and the other aged 30 to 40 years. Bulk PBMC replicates and cell subsets were isolated from blood drawn at multiple timepoints before and after both primary and secondary immunization.

The treatment or condition label for this specimen denotes: live attenuated yellow fever vaccine strain. A standard Ficoll-Paque protocol was used to isolate PBMCs from peripheral blood. Epitope-specific CD8 T cells were sorted using a dextramer loaded with the yellow fever NS4B epitope peptide, with anti-CD3 and anti-CD8 staining. TriZol was used to extract RNA from bulk PBMCs, CD4 and CD8 fractions, and dextramer-positive and dextramer-negative fractions. TCR cDNA was made using 5'RACE template switching, a step that added a universal primer site and unique molecular identifiers. Priming of cDNA synthesis was performed from both the TCR alpha and TCR beta constant segments. Two PCR steps were used to amplify libraries, with sample barcodes and sequencing adapters being added in the second step. Sequencing of libraries was performed on Illumina HiSeq 2500 (2x100 bp) or NovaSeq (2x150 bp). As for how the authors treated the data: MIGEC was used to demultiplex reads and collapse the reads into UMI consensus sequences, and MiXCR was used for V(D)J alignment. Vaccine-responding clonotypes were defined with edgeR using replicate PBMC samples, requiring FDR below 0.01 and a log2 fold change above 5 up to day 15. Each bulk clonotype was labeled CD4 or CD8 based on which sequenced repertoire, CD4 or CD8, contained the clonotype at higher abundance. Clonotypes enriched at least 10-fold in dextramer-positive versus dextramer-negative fractions were classed as NS4B-specific, and CD4-biased clonotypes were left out. The public sequencing data were trimmed at Q25 with fastp and processed into clonotypes with MiXCR by TCRdb, which kept only in-frame beta chains. For every CDR3 protein sequence, its rows merge into one entry that carries the most common genes and DNA. The V and J calls shown here were made by TCRdb, not taken from the authors' results. Present in this sample are about 94,000 distinct CDR3 sequences, roughly 9% of which were seen just once. Together, the top ten hold around 16% of the sample.

This clonotype was seen a handful of times. One base away there is no much larger clone; base qualities are not given. Paper-wide results and their limitations: Computational filtering was required because FACS-sorted repertoires could contain abundant contaminating clonotypes from the bulk population. A small share of clonotypes occurred in both CD4 and CD8 compartments, likely arising from convergent recombination. The study included only two donors, which limits how far the findings can be generalized. Most clones expanded after primary vaccination were re-detected after the booster (96% of CD4 and around 88% of CD8), suggesting broad memory maintenance. The secondary T-cell response was found to be weaker but faster than the primary response, with a peak reached on day 5 rather than on day 15.

The germline V gene (reference sequence) sets CDR1 to SEHNR and CDR2 to FQNEAQ. Inclusive of the bounding cysteine and phenylalanine, the CDR3 is 15 residues long. Only the CDR3 DNA is retained, 45 bases long and in frame from the first base. From V the trimming removes 5 bases and from J it removes 5 bases, while the gene matches leave 8 bases of the junction unaccounted for. This chain joins TRBV7-9 to TRBJ2-3, with TRBD1 identical over 9 junction bases. The clonotype originates from a young man who received the YFV17D yellow fever vaccine. The source was CD8+ T cells not binding an NS4B(214-222) dextramer, sorted from PBMCs, collected approximately 16 days after the first yellow fever vaccination. The intended sense of this specimen's cell subset or site label: NS4B epitope dextramer-negative CD8 T cells. The nucleotide sequence is given as TGTGCCAGCAGCCGGGACAGGGTGCATGGAGATACGCAGTATTTT. This yields the protein CASSRDRVHGDTQYF. With all but the CDR3 taken from the reference TRBV7-9 and TRBJ2-3 genes, the full variable domain is: DTGVSQNPRHKITKRGQNVTFRCDPISEHNRLYWYRQTLGQGPEFLTYFQNEAQLEKSRLLSDRFSAERPKGSFSTLEIQRTEQGDSAMYLCASSRDRVHGDTQYFGPGTRLTVL.